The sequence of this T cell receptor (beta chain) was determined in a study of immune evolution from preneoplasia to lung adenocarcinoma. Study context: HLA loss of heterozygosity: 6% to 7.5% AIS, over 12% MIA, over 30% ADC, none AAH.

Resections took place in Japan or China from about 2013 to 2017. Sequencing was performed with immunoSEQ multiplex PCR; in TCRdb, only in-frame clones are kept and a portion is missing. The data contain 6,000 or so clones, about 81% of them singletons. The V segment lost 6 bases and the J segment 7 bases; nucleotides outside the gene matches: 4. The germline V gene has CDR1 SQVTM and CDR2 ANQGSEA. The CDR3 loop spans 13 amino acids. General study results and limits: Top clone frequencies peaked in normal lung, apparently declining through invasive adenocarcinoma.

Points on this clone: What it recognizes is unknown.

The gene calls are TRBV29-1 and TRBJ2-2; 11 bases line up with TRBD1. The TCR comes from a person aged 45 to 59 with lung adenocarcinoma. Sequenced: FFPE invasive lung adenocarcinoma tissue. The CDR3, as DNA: TGCAGCGTCGGGACAGGGGGGAACGGGGAGCTGTTTTTT. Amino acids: CSVGTGGNGELFF.